This T cell receptor beta chain originates from a study of persistence of HIV-infected CD4 T cells. Study-wide background: Donors were ART-treated; their CMV- and Gag-responding CD4+ T cells were isolated. A couple of participants gave one leukapheresis sample; others gave up to roughly 180 mL blood repeatedly.

Germline CDR1 and CDR2: SNHLY and FYNNEI. The J segment lost 1 base and the V segment lost 3 bases, leaving 5 bases of the junction unmatched. This CDR3 is 16 amino acids long. This clone is classed as medium-sized. Its antigen is currently unknown. The libraries were made with immunoSEQ version 4 in survey mode. Assay used: immunoSEQ multiplex PCR; TCRdb lists only in-frame clones, some missing. The sample carries approximately 36,000 clones, approximately 87% recorded once. An overlapping HIV-1 Gag peptide pool stimulated these cells at 0.95 to 1 ug/peptide/mL. CD40L-negative CD69-negative CD45RO-high memory CD4+ T cells were sorted as populations depleted of antigen-responding cells. Study outcomes and limitations: CMV- and Gag-responding cells had lower TCRbeta richness than CD3/CD28-responding cells.

This material consisted of cultured CD4+ T cells from PBMCs, taken from a patient who received antiretroviral therapy. The chain employs TRBV2 and TRBJ1-3; 8 bases are shared with TRBD1. This sequence originates from an adult with HIV. The donor label of this sample is uncertain. CDR3 sequence reads: CASSELRDRSGNTIYF. CDR3 coding DNA: TGTGCCAGCAGTGAGCTGAGGGACAGGTCTGGAAACACCATATATTTT.